Following are 2 T cell receptor beta chains from one sample sequenced in a study of blood T cell repertoires in COVID-19. Clones were read by immunoSEQ multiplex PCR, and TCRdb kept only the in-frame ones, dropping some. The sample lists under 400,000 clones, roughly 85% seen once, with about 4.2% in the top ten. What was sequenced was PBMCs or T cells enriched from blood (not recorded which). The receptors stem from a woman between 40 and 55 years old with acute COVID-19.

This chain links TRBV19 with TRBJ1-6; D gene uncertain. CDR3 length: 15 residues. The germline CDR1 and CDR2 sequences are LNHDA and SQIVND (reference sequence). Trimming stripped 5 bases from V and 4 bases from J, with 12 bases between. CDR3 region: CASSPPGDYNSPLHF. The CDR3 DNA is TGTGCCAGTAGTCCCCCCGGGGATTATAATTCACCCCTCCACTTT.

The chain is built from TRBV6-5 and TRBJ1-1; a possible D gene is TRBD1 (5 bases). The CDR3 runs 15 residues. Deletions cut 6 bases from V and 0 bases from J, with 14 bases between. Germline V gene data show CDR1 as MNHEY and CDR2 as SVGAGI. CDR3 bases: TGTGCCAGCAGGAAGAGCTTAGGGGTGAACACTGAAGCTTTCTTT. This gives the protein CASRKSLGVNTEAFF.